Below, one TCR beta chain is given with its context. This specimen comes from a study of cytomegalovirus exposure and HLA in healthy donors. In the PCR, 60 Vbeta and 13 Jbeta primers were used. In the original processing: Later analysis identified some 80 million unique TCR beta chains, about 10 million shared. Profiling relied on immunoSEQ multiplex PCR, and the TCRdb table lists in-frame clones only, not all of them. V and J calls and clone size are as listed in that table; D and trimming were resolved from the DNA. The sample yields 220,000 or so clones, around four fifths seen once. Sample: PBMCs. The source is a middle-aged woman in good health and CMV-seronegative.

In nucleotides, the CDR3 is TGTGCCAGCAGTCCCTGGGCGGGAGATACGCAGTATTTT. Translated, it gives CASSPWAGDTQYF. V usage is TRBV6-5 and J usage is TRBJ2-3; D is perhaps TRBD2 (5 bases). The germline V gene encodes CDR1 MNHEY and CDR2 SVGAGI. The V and J ends lost 5 bases and 5 bases respectively, with 11 bases between them. The CDR3 extends over 13 amino acids.